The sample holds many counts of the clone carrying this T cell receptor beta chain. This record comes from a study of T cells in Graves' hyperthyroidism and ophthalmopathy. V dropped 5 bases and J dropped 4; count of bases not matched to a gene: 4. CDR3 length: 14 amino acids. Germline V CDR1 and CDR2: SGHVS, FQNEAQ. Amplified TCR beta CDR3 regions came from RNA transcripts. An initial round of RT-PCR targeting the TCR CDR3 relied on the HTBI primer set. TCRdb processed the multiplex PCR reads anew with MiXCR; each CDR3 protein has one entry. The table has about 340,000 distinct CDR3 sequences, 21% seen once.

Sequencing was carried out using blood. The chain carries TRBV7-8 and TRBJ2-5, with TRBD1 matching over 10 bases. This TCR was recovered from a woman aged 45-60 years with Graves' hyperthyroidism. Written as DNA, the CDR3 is TGTGCCAGCAGCCCCGGGACAGGGGTAGAGACCCAGTACTTC. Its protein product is CASSPGTGVETQYF.